A selection of T cell receptor beta chains follows, all from one sample in a study of blood T cell repertoires in COVID-19. TCRdb's table, derived via immunoSEQ multiplex PCR, lists solely in-frame clones and lacks some. The profile covers approximately 130,000 clones, with 80% to 90% appearing a single time and about 2% taken by the ten largest. The sample was peripheral blood. Source of these receptors: a woman in her fifties or sixties with acute or convalescent COVID-19. Both conserved end residues are part of each CDR3. The order of the fields is V gene, clone size, D gene, J gene, CDR3 protein, CDR3 DNA. The D gene is left open where the match is weak. Expanded clones get a size class; other rows say once, few or many, or leave the size out.

TRBV10-3	NA	NA	TRBJ1-1	CAISRTENTEAFF	TGTGCCATCAGCCGGACAGAGAACACTGAAGCTTTCTTT
TRBV6-5	NA	TRBD2	TRBJ2-7	CASSSPRLAGRYEQYF	TGTGCCAGCAGTTCCCCACGACTAGCGGGGAGATACGAGCAGTACTTC
TRBV24-1	NA	NA	TRBJ2-7	CATSDPGRDEQYF	TGTGCCACCAGTGATCCCGGGCGGGACGAGCAGTACTTC
TRBV7-9	NA	NA	TRBJ1-2	CASSLAPAVGGYTF	TGTGCCAGCAGCTTGGCCCCGGCGGTTGGGGGCTACACCTTC
TRBV5-1	once	NA	TRBJ2-7	CASSWDNAYEQYF	TGCGCCAGCAGCTGGGACAATGCCTACGAGCAGTACTTC
TRBV2	NA	NA	TRBJ1-1	CASSARPGNTEAFF	TGTGCCAGCAGCGCCCGGCCGGGGAACACTGAAGCTTTCTTT
TRBV19	NA	TRBD1	TRBJ1-2	CASTRDRVDYGYTF	TGTGCCAGTACCCGGGACAGGGTTGACTATGGCTACACCTTC
TRBV6-2/TRBV6-3	once	TRBD2	TRBJ2-1	CASSYGSGGLNEQFF	TGTGCCAGCAGTTACGGCAGCGGGGGGTTGAATGAGCAGTTCTTC
TRBV19	NA	TRBD2	TRBJ2-3	CASSIPSGGSDTQYF	TGTGCCAGTAGTATCCCTAGCGGGGGGTCAGATACGCAGTATTTT
TRBV13	NA	NA	TRBJ1-2	CASSPRSYGYTF	TGTGCCAGCAGCCCGAGGAGCTATGGCTACACCTTC
TRBV4-1	NA	TRBD1	TRBJ1-3	CASSLPDRDSGNTIYF	TGCGCCAGCAGCCTCCCCGACAGGGACTCTGGAAACACCATATATTTT
TRBV30	NA	TRBD1	TRBJ1-2	CACLRDRGHGYTF	TGTGCCTGCTTAAGGGACAGGGGACACGGCTACACCTTC
TRBV9	NA	NA	TRBJ2-2	CASSVVPMVMAGNTGELFF	TGTGCCAGCAGCGTAGTTCCAATGGTCATGGCGGGGAACACCGGGGAGCTGTTTTTT
TRBV11-3	NA	TRBD1	TRBJ2-1	CASSSGTGDNEQFF	TGTGCCAGCAGTTCCGGGACAGGGGACAATGAGCAGTTCTTC
TRBV6-6	NA	TRBD1	TRBJ1-1	CASSLGQGVDEAFF	TGTGCCAGCAGTTTGGGACAGGGGGTCGATGAAGCTTTCTTT
TRBV3-1/TRBV3-2	once	NA	TRBJ1-2	CASRKAGVTDGYTF	TGTGCCAGCAGAAAAGCGGGGGTTACTGATGGCTACACCTTC
TRBV15	NA	NA	TRBJ2-3	CATSRNADTQYF	TGTGCCACCAGCAGAAACGCGGATACGCAGTATTTT
TRBV9	NA	NA	TRBJ1-2	CASSVVGRGDYGYTF	TGTGCCAGCAGCGTAGTCGGCAGGGGAGACTATGGCTACACCTTC
TRBV18	NA	NA	TRBJ1-1	CASSPNPSAEAFF	TGTGCCAGCTCACCAAATCCGAGCGCTGAAGCTTTCTTT
TRBV5-1	NA	TRBD2	TRBJ2-3	CASSLELAGADADTQYF	TGCGCCAGCAGCTTGGAACTAGCGGGAGCGGATGCAGATACGCAGTATTTT
TRBV4-1	NA	NA	TRBJ2-1	CASSQVAVVGSEQFF	TGCGCCAGCAGCCAAGTGGCTGTTGTCGGGAGTGAGCAGTTCTTC
TRBV24-1	NA	TRBD1	TRBJ1-5	CATRQGRNQPQHF	TGTGCCACCAGACAGGGGAGGAATCAGCCCCAGCATTTT
TRBV27	NA	NA	TRBJ1-1	CASSPLRTDGNTEAFF	TGTGCCAGCAGCCCCCTACGGACAGATGGGAACACTGAAGCTTTCTTT
TRBV19	NA	TRBD1	TRBJ2-3	CASRARDRVTDTQYF	TGTGCCAGTAGGGCACGGGACAGGGTTACAGATACGCAGTATTTT
TRBV10-3	once	TRBD1	TRBJ1-2	CAISEDREDYGYTF	TGTGCCATCAGTGAGGACAGGGAGGACTATGGCTACACCTTC
TRBV9	NA	NA	TRBJ1-2	CASSVGYRDYGYTF	TGTGCCAGCAGCGTAGGTTACAGGGACTATGGCTACACCTTC
TRBV6-2/TRBV6-3	NA	NA	TRBJ2-5	CASSPYRSQETQYF	TGTGCCAGCAGCCCCTACAGATCCCAAGAGACCCAGTACTTC
TRBV9	NA	NA	TRBJ2-1	CASSVGSERFYNEQFF	TGTGCCAGCAGCGTAGGGTCGGAGAGGTTTTACAATGAGCAGTTCTTC
TRBV6-2/TRBV6-3	NA	TRBD1	TRBJ1-1	CASSNGQGALPTFF	TGTGCCAGCAGTAATGGACAGGGGGCGCTTCCGACTTTCTTT
TRBV2	NA	TRBD2	TRBJ2-6	CASSETSPGANVLTF	TGTGCCAGCAGTGAGACTAGCCCTGGGGCCAACGTCCTGACTTTC
TRBV6-1	NA	TRBD1	TRBJ2-2	CATTGTDNTGELFF	TGTGCCACCACCGGGACAGATAACACCGGGGAGCTGTTTTTT
TRBV9	NA	NA	TRBJ2-3	CASSPWGGLYTQYF	TGTGCCAGCAGCCCCTGGGGGGGCCTGTATACGCAGTATTTT
TRBV7-9	NA	TRBD1	TRBJ1-2	CASSLPEGAVYGYTF	TGTGCCAGCAGCTTACCTGAGGGGGCAGTCTATGGCTACACCTTC
TRBV4-3	once	NA	TRBJ1-1	CASSPGGAGGAFF	TGCGCCAGCAGCCCTGGAGGAGCCGGAGGAGCTTTCTTT
TRBV10-3	NA	NA	TRBJ2-7	CAISGFQGGEQYF	TGTGCCATCAGTGGCTTCCAGGGAGGAGAGCAGTACTTC
TRBV27	NA	NA	TRBJ2-6	CASSLWGAGANVLTF	TGTGCCAGCAGCCTTTGGGGGGCTGGGGCCAACGTCCTGACTTTC
TRBV5-1	once	TRBD1	TRBJ1-2	CASTNDRGGYGYTF	TGCGCCAGCACCAATGACAGGGGCGGCTATGGCTACACCTTC
TRBV19	once	NA	TRBJ1-4	CASSSGGEKLFF	TGTGCCAGTAGTTCCGGGGGTGAAAAACTGTTTTTT
TRBV19	NA	NA	TRBJ1-5	CASSSNQPQHF	TGTGCCAGTAGTTCGAATCAGCCCCAGCATTTT
TRBV10-3	NA	TRBD2	TRBJ2-5	CAIREQGLAGETQYF	TGTGCCATCAGGGAGCAGGGACTAGCGGGAGAGACCCAGTACTTC
TRBV11-2	NA	TRBD1	TRBJ1-1	CASSQGQVKANTEAFF	TGTGCCAGCAGCCAGGGACAGGTAAAAGCGAACACTGAAGCTTTCTTT
TRBV24-1	NA	TRBD2	TRBJ2-1	CATSGGLASLNEQFF	TGTGCCACCAGTGGGGGACTAGCGAGCCTTAATGAGCAGTTCTTC
TRBV5-8	NA	TRBD1	TRBJ1-5	CASSSGQGNQPQHF	TGTGCCAGCAGCTCTGGACAGGGGAATCAGCCCCAGCATTTT
TRBV7-3	NA	NA	TRBJ1-5	CASSSYLQPQHF	TGTGCCAGCAGCTCATACCTACAGCCCCAGCATTTT
TRBV5-1	NA	NA	TRBJ1-2	CASSLGGGANYGYTF	TGCGCCAGCAGCTTGGGCGGAGGAGCTAACTATGGCTACACCTTC
TRBV5-1	NA	TRBD1	TRBJ1-3	CASSTGQGAAGNTIYF	TGCGCCAGCAGCACGGGACAGGGGGCTGCTGGAAACACCATATATTTT
TRBV2	few	NA	TRBJ1-6	CASSELNSPLHF	TGTGCCAGCAGTGAACTAAATTCACCCCTCCACTTT
TRBV27	once	TRBD2	TRBJ2-7	CASSLGLAEHYEQYF	TGTGCCAGCAGTTTAGGACTAGCGGAGCACTACGAGCAGTACTTC
TRBV6-2/TRBV6-3	NA	NA	TRBJ1-1	CASSYSGRVETEAFF	TGTGCCAGCAGTTACTCTGGCAGGGTGGAAACTGAAGCTTTCTTT
TRBV11-3	NA	NA	TRBJ2-1	CASSLGDTLEQFF	TGTGCCAGCAGCTTAGGGGACACTCTTGAGCAGTTCTTC
TRBV19	NA	TRBD2	TRBJ2-3	CASTRLAGPGITDTQYF	TGTGCCAGTACAAGACTAGCGGGGCCAGGGATCACAGATACGCAGTATTTT
TRBV18	once	TRBD1	TRBJ1-5	CASSPRRDRDQPQHF	TGTGCCAGCTCACCAAGGCGGGACAGGGACCAGCCCCAGCATTTT
TRBV7-2	few	NA	TRBJ1-4	CASSLSIGGSNEKLFF	TGTGCCAGCAGCCTTTCCATTGGGGGCTCTAATGAAAAACTGTTTTTT
TRBV11-3	NA	NA	TRBJ1-1	CASSLGEPRNTEAFF	TGTGCCAGCAGCTTAGGCGAACCCCGGAACACTGAAGCTTTCTTT
TRBV11-2	few	TRBD1	TRBJ2-7	CASSLADRVGEQYF	TGTGCCAGCAGCTTAGCCGACAGGGTGGGCGAGCAGTACTTC
TRBV7-2	NA	NA	TRBJ2-5	CASSKGVLGETQYF	TGTGCCAGCAGCAAGGGAGTTCTTGGGGAGACCCAGTACTTC
TRBV6-4	NA	NA	TRBJ2-1	CASRDYSTYNEQFF	TGTGCCAGCAGAGACTACAGCACCTACAATGAGCAGTTCTTC
TRBV4-1	NA	NA	TRBJ1-4	CASSQWEGTNEKLFF	TGCGCCAGCAGCCAATGGGAGGGGACTAATGAAAAACTGTTTTTT
TRBV4-2	NA	NA	TRBJ1-2	CASSQDRAGGNYGYTF	TGTGCCAGCAGCCAAGATAGGGCGGGGGGTAACTATGGCTACACCTTC